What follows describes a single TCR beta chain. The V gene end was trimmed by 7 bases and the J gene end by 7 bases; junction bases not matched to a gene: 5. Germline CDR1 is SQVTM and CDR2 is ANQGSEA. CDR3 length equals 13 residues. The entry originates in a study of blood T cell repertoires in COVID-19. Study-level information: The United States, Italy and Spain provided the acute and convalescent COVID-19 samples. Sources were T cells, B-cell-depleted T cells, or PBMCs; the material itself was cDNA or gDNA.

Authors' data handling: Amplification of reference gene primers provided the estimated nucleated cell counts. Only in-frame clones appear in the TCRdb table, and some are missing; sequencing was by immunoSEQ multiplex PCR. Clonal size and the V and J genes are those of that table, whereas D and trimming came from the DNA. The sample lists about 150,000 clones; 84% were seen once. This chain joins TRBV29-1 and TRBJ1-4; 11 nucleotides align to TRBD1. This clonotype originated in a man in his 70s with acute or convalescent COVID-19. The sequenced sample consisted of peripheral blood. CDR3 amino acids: CSARTGGGEKLFF. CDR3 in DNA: TGCAGCGCCCGGACAGGGGGCGGTGAAAAACTGTTTTTT.